These 8 T cell receptor beta chains share one sample of origin, sequenced in a study of blood T cell repertoires in COVID-19. Only in-frame clones appear in the TCRdb table, and some are missing; sequencing was by immunoSEQ multiplex PCR. This sample has 270,000 or so clones, with nearly 90% found just once. The specimen was peripheral blood. The receptors shown here come from a woman between 55 and 75 years old with COVID-19, enrolled during active disease.

The CDR3 sequence is CASSQGGGDEQFF. The DNA for the CDR3 is TGCGCCAGCAGCCAAGGGGGCGGCGATGAGCAGTTCTTC. The J gene is TRBJ2-1, the V gene TRBV4-3; D is perhaps TRBD1 (5 bases). Germline CDR1 and CDR2: LGHNA and YSLEER. The V end lost 1 base, the J end lost 8 bases, and 9 bases lay between the germline ends. This CDR3 region has 13 residues.

The chain employs TRBV7-9 and TRBJ2-2, with D hard to call. With 1 base removed from V and 5 bases from J, the gap between germline ends came to 8 bases. The CDR3 is 14 amino acids. Germline lookup yields CDR1 SEHNR and CDR2 FQNEAQ (reference sequence). The CDR3 DNA reads TGTGCCAGCAGCTTAGGACTGGCAACCGGGGAGCTGTTTTTT. This translates into CASSLGLATGELFF. The whole variable domain, filled in from reference TRBV7-9 and TRBJ2-2, reads DTGVSQNPRHKITKRGQNVTFRCDPISEHNRLYWYRQTLGQGPEFLTYFQNEAQLEKSRLLSDRFSAERPKGSFSTLEIQRTEQGDSAMYLCASSLGLATGELFFGEGSRLTVL.

The chain is built from TRBV5-8 and TRBJ1-1; TRBD1 agrees at 8 bases. The J segment lost 4 bases and the V segment lost 3 bases, leaving 11 bases of the junction unmatched. The germline CDR1 and CDR2 sequences are SGHTS and YDEGEE. The CDR3 consists of 16 residues. DNA of the CDR3: TGTGCCAGCAGCTCCCGGAGGCAGGGGGCGGCCACTGAAGCTTTCTTT. Amino acids: CASSSRRQGAATEAFF.

The chain combines TRBV3-1 (or the pseudogene TRBV3-2) with TRBJ1-6; D gene ambiguous. There are 13 residues in the CDR3. V lost 4 bases, J lost 10 bases, and 11 bases lay in between. CDR1 is LGHDT and CDR2 is YNNKEL in the germline V gene (reference sequence). The CDR3: CASSLEPRSPLHF. The CDR3, as DNA: TGTGCCAGCAGCCTAGAACCGAGATCACCCCTCCACTTT.

This clone appeared once. The V and J genes are TRBV5-1 and TRBJ1-4, with D possibly TRBD1 on 5 matching bases. Germline V gene sequence: CDR1 SGHRS, CDR2 YFSETQ. The V gene lost 0 bases and the J gene lost 0 bases, with 9 bases spanning the gap. The CDR3 consists of 16 residues. CDR3 DNA sequence: TGCGCCAGCAGCTTGGTGTGGGGCGCAACTAATGAAAAACTGTTTTTT. It yields the protein CASSLVWGATNEKLFF.

In its sample, this clone was seen once. The chain is built from TRBV6-2 or TRBV6-3 and TRBJ2-3; 12 bases are a match to TRBD2. After removal of 0 bases from V and 2 bases from J, the junction contained 6 bases not matched to a gene. This CDR3 has 18 residues. From germline, CDR1 is MNHEY and CDR2 SVGEGT. CDR3 nucleotide sequence: TGTGCCAGCAGTTACTCGATAACTAGCGGGGGGAACACAGATACGCAGTATTTT. It codes for CASSYSITSGGNTDTQYF.

The rearrangement joins TRBV7-3 to TRBJ2-2; weak D call: TRBD1 (6 bases). There are 14 residues in the CDR3. In germline, CDR1 is SGHTA, CDR2 FQGTGA. Trimming removed 5 bases at V and 5 bases at J, with 12 bases between. For the CDR3, the DNA is TGTGCCAGCAGCCTAGAGAGGGGGACCGGGGAGCTGTTTTTT. Translating it yields CASSLERGTGELFF.

The V gene is TRBV7-6, the J gene TRBJ1-2; tentatively, D is TRBD1 (5 bases). V shed 1 base and J shed 3 bases, with 12 bases lying between them. CDR3 size: 15 residues. Germline V gene lookup returns CDR1 SGHVS and CDR2 FNYEAQ. The DNA of the CDR3 is TGTGCCAGCAGCTTAGTCCAGGGCTGGGACTATGGCTACACCTTC. It is translated as CASSLVQGWDYGYTF. Looking up the rest from reference TRBV7-6 and TRBJ1-2 gives the full variable domain: GAGVSQSPRYKVTKRGQDVALRCDPISGHVSLYWYRQALGQGPEFLTYFNYEAQQDKSGLPNDRFSAERPEGSISTLTIQRTEQRDSAMYRCASSLVQGWDYGYTFGSGTRLTVV.